Sequencing of this TCR beta chain was carried out in a study of blood T cell repertoires in COVID-19. Here immunoSEQ multiplex PCR was the method, and the copy in TCRdb shows in-frame clones only, minus some. The sample lists about 120,000 clones, approximately 87% seen once, with roughly 2.2% in the top ten. Germline loops: CDR1 MNHEY, CDR2 SVGEGT. The CDR3 runs 14 residues. V dropped 4 bases and J dropped 3 bases, with 12 bases sitting between them. This chain connects TRBV6-2 or TRBV6-3 to TRBJ1-1; tentatively, D is TRBD1 (6 bases). Sequencing was carried out using peripheral blood. The sequence derives from a woman aged 50 to 65 with acute or convalescent COVID-19. The CDR3 here is CASSFGQSDTEAFF. DNA for the CDR3: TGTGCCAGCAGTTTCGGACAGAGTGACACTGAAGCTTTCTTT.